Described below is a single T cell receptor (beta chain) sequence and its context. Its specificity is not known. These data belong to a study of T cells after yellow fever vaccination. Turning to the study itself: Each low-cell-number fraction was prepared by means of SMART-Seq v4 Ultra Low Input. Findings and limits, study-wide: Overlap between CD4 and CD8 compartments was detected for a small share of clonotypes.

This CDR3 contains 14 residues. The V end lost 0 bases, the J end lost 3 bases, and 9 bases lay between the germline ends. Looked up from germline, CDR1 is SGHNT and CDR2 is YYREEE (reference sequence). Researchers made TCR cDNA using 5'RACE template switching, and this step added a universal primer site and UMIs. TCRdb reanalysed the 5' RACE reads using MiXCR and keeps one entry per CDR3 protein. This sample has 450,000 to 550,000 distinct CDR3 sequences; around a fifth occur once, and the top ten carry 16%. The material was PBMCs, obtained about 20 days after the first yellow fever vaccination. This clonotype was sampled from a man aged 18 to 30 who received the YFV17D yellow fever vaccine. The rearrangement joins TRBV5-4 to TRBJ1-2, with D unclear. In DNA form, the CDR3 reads TGTGCCAGCAGCTTGGCCGGGAGACACTATGGCTACACCTTC. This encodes CASSLAGRHYGYTF.